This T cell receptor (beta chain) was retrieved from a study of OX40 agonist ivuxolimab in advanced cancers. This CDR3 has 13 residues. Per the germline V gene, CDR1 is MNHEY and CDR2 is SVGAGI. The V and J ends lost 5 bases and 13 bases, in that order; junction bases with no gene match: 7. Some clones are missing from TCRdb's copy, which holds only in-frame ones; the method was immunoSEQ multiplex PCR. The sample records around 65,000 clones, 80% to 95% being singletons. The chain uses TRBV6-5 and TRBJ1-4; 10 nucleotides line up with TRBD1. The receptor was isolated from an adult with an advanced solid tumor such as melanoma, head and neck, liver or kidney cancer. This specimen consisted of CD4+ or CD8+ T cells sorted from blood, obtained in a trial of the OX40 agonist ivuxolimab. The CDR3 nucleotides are TGTGCCAGCAGTCTAGGGACAGGGGTAGGACTGTTTTTT. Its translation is CASSLGTGVGLFF.